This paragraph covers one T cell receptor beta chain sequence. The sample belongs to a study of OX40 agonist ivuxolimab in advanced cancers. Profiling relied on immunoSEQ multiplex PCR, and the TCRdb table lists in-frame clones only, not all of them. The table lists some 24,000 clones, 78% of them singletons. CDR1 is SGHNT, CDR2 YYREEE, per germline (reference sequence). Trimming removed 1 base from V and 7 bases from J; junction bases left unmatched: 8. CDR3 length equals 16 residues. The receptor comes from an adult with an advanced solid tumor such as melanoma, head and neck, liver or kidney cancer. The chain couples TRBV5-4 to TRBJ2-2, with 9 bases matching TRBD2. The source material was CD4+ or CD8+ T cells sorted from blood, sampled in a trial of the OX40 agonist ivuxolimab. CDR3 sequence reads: CASSLSLAGQSGELFF. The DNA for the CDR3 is TGTGCCAGCAGCTTGTCTCTAGCGGGACAAAGCGGGGAGCTGTTTTTT.